A selection of T cell receptor beta chains follows, all from one sample in a study of T cell responses to AZD1222 COVID-19 vaccine. Produced via immunoSEQ multiplex PCR; TCRdb's table is partial and in-frame only. This sample has about 110,000 clones, with 87% found just once. The starting material was peripheral blood, obtained 28 days after the second AZD1222 dose. These receptors were obtained from an adult who received the AZD1222 COVID-19 vaccine. Each CDR3 is given with its conserved first and last residue. Each record gives: clone size, V gene, J gene, D gene, CDR3 protein, CDR3 DNA. The D gene is left open where the match is weak. Only some rows state a clone size, as once, few, many or a class for expanded clones.

clone_size: -; v_call: TRBV5-5; j_call: TRBJ2-1; d_call: -; cdr3_aa: CASSPDSYTSYNEQFF; cdr3_nt: TGTGCCAGCAGCCCTGACAGTTATACTTCCTACAATGAGCAGTTCTTC
clone_size: -; v_call: TRBV2; j_call: TRBJ1-4; d_call: TRBD1; cdr3_aa: CASSESQGAGEKLFF; cdr3_nt: TGTGCCAGCAGTGAGTCCCAGGGGGCGGGGGAAAAACTGTTTTTT
clone_size: -; v_call: TRBV5-4; j_call: TRBJ1-5; d_call: -; cdr3_aa: CASSPDRKNQPQHF; cdr3_nt: TGTGCCAGCTCCCCCGACAGGAAGAATCAGCCCCAGCATTTT
clone_size: -; v_call: TRBV29-1; j_call: TRBJ1-1; d_call: -; cdr3_aa: CSVSRGTEAFF; cdr3_nt: TGCAGCGTTAGCCGGGGCACTGAAGCTTTCTTT
clone_size: -; v_call: TRBV7-3; j_call: TRBJ2-7; d_call: TRBD2; cdr3_aa: CASSLKRPPGLAGGRYEQYF; cdr3_nt: TGTGCCAGCAGCCTAAAGAGACCGCCGGGACTAGCGGGAGGAAGGTACGAGCAGTACTTC
clone_size: -; v_call: TRBV24-1; j_call: TRBJ2-5; d_call: -; cdr3_aa: CATSYTGRETQYF; cdr3_nt: TGTGCCACCAGTTACACAGGGCGTGAGACCCAGTACTTC
clone_size: -; v_call: TRBV18; j_call: TRBJ2-7; d_call: TRBD1; cdr3_aa: CASSPRQGFEQYF; cdr3_nt: TGTGCCAGCTCACCTAGACAGGGGTTCGAGCAGTACTTC
clone_size: -; v_call: TRBV3-1/TRBV3-2; j_call: TRBJ1-1; d_call: TRBD1; cdr3_aa: CASSQLSGGMNTEAFF; cdr3_nt: TGTGCCAGCAGCCAATTGTCAGGGGGCATGAACACTGAAGCTTTCTTT
clone_size: -; v_call: TRBV6-6; j_call: TRBJ1-4; d_call: TRBD1; cdr3_aa: CASSRSTGTGDATNEKLFF; cdr3_nt: TGTGCCAGCAGCCGATCCACCGGGACAGGGGATGCAACTAATGAAAAACTGTTTTTT
clone_size: once; v_call: TRBV7-9; j_call: TRBJ1-2; d_call: TRBD1; cdr3_aa: CASSYDRGSYGYTF; cdr3_nt: TGTGCCAGCAGCTACGACAGGGGGAGCTATGGCTACACCTTC
clone_size: -; v_call: TRBV6-4; j_call: TRBJ1-6; d_call: TRBD1; cdr3_aa: CASRVSDRANSPLHF; cdr3_nt: TGTGCCAGCAGAGTCTCAGACAGGGCTAATTCACCCCTCCACTTT
clone_size: -; v_call: TRBV3-1/TRBV3-2; j_call: TRBJ2-5; d_call: -; cdr3_aa: CASSLGQYQETQYF; cdr3_nt: TGTGCCAGCAGCCTTGGACAGTACCAAGAGACCCAGTACTTC
clone_size: -; v_call: TRBV23-1; j_call: TRBJ1-1; d_call: TRBD1; cdr3_aa: CASSPRQGVGYTEAFF; cdr3_nt: TGCGCCAGCAGCCCCAGACAGGGGGTTGGGTACACTGAAGCTTTCTTT
clone_size: -; v_call: TRBV7-6; j_call: TRBJ2-5; d_call: TRBD1; cdr3_aa: CASSSGVKQGGETQYF; cdr3_nt: TGTGCCAGCAGTTCAGGAGTAAAACAGGGGGGAGAGACCCAGTACTTC
clone_size: -; v_call: TRBV5-4; j_call: TRBJ2-7; d_call: TRBD1; cdr3_aa: CASSLAGTGAYEQYF; cdr3_nt: TGTGCCAGCAGCTTGGCCGGGACAGGGGCCTACGAGCAGTACTTC
clone_size: -; v_call: TRBV19; j_call: TRBJ2-7; d_call: -; cdr3_aa: CASSKRGQVLIGEGFVYEQYF; cdr3_nt: TGTGCCAGTAGCAAGCGAGGGCAGGTTCTCATCGGAGAGGGGTTTGTCTACGAGCAGTACTTC
clone_size: -; v_call: TRBV4-2; j_call: TRBJ1-1; d_call: -; cdr3_aa: CASSVYGRSNTEAFF; cdr3_nt: TGTGCCAGCAGCGTTTATGGACGTTCGAACACTGAAGCTTTCTTT
clone_size: -; v_call: TRBV19; j_call: TRBJ1-1; d_call: TRBD1; cdr3_aa: CASSTNLGQAVTEAFF; cdr3_nt: TGTGCCAGTAGTACCAATTTGGGACAGGCAGTCACTGAAGCTTTCTTT
clone_size: -; v_call: TRBV18; j_call: TRBJ1-4; d_call: TRBD1; cdr3_aa: CASSLRQGDSNEKLFF; cdr3_nt: TGTGCCAGCTCACTTCGACAGGGAGACTCTAATGAAAAACTGTTTTTT
clone_size: -; v_call: TRBV6-5; j_call: TRBJ1-1; d_call: -; cdr3_aa: CASSREGGRAFF; cdr3_nt: TGTGCCAGCAGCCGAGAGGGGGGACGGGCTTTCTTT
clone_size: -; v_call: TRBV13; j_call: TRBJ1-2; d_call: TRBD1; cdr3_aa: CASREGALHKYGYTF; cdr3_nt: TGTGCCAGCAGGGAGGGGGCCTTGCATAAATATGGCTACACCTTC
clone_size: once; v_call: TRBV30; j_call: TRBJ1-2; d_call: -; cdr3_aa: CAWSVRQDYGYTF; cdr3_nt: TGTGCCTGGAGTGTTAGACAGGACTATGGCTACACCTTC